These T cell receptor beta chains were read from a single sample in a study of human T cells and chemical hapten exposure. TCRdb reprocessed the RACE reads with MiXCR, giving one entry per CDR3 protein. This sample has some 98,000 distinct CDR3 sequences, with 11% found just once. The specimen was whole blood, collected in connection with sensitization to the hapten diphenylcyclopropenone (DPC). These receptor sequences come from a woman aged 60 to 75 with alopecia areata. Some clones in this sample may be carry-over from other donors' samples. Both conserved end residues are part of each CDR3. Each record gives: V gene, D gene, J gene, clone size, CDR3 DNA, CDR3 protein. D genes are given only for firm matches. Only part of the rows carry a size: once, few, many, or a class if the clone is expanded.

V: TRBV7-6; D: NA; J: TRBJ2-1; size: NA; DNA: TGTGCCAGCAGCTTGATAGTCTACAATGAGCAGTTCTTC; CDR3: CASSLIVYNEQFF
V: TRBV12-3/TRBV12-4; D: TRBD1; J: TRBJ2-7; size: NA; DNA: TGTGCCAGCAGAGGGGGCCTCGACTACGAGCAGTACTTC; CDR3: CASRGGLDYEQYF
V: TRBV11-1; D: TRBD1; J: TRBJ2-4; size: few; DNA: TGTGCCAGCAGCCTTGACAGGGAGACCAAAAACATTCAGTACTTC; CDR3: CASSLDRETKNIQYF
V: TRBV7-3; D: NA; J: TRBJ2-1; size: many; DNA: TGTGCCAGCAGCTTCGCCGGGATAGGAAATGAGCAGTTCTTC; CDR3: CASSFAGIGNEQFF
V: TRBV6-1; D: NA; J: TRBJ2-2; size: few; DNA: TGTGCCAGCAGTGCCAGGGGTAGGACCACCGGGGAGCTGTTTTTT; CDR3: CASSARGRTTGELFF
V: TRBV30; D: TRBD1; J: TRBJ1-2; size: many; DNA: TGTGCCTGGAGTGTACGTGGGGGACAGACTTATGGCTACACCTTC; CDR3: CAWSVRGGQTYGYTF
V: TRBV18; D: TRBD1; J: TRBJ2-4; size: few; DNA: TGTGCCAGCTCACCAACAGGGGCTAAAAACATTCAGTACTTC; CDR3: CASSPTGAKNIQYF
V: TRBV25-1; D: NA; J: TRBJ2-7; size: many; DNA: TGTGCCAGCAGTGATCAGCAGGGGGGCGAGCAGTACTTC; CDR3: CASSDQQGGEQYF
V: TRBV11-2; D: NA; J: TRBJ1-1; size: many; DNA: TGTGCCAGCAGCTCTCGCCTTGAAGCTTTCTTT; CDR3: CASSSRLEAFF
V: TRBV30; D: TRBD2; J: TRBJ2-7; size: many; DNA: TGTGCCTGGAGTGACCATAGCGGGGGTCGTCGTTTC; CDR3: CAWSDHSGGRRF
V: TRBV5-6; D: NA; J: TRBJ2-7; size: many; DNA: TGTGCCAGCAGCTTGCAACAGCGATACGAGCAGTACTTC; CDR3: CASSLQQRYEQYF
V: TRBV5-1; D: NA; J: TRBJ2-7; size: many; DNA: TGCGCCAGCAGCTTGTCTACAGCCTACGAGCAGTACTTC; CDR3: CASSLSTAYEQYF
V: TRBV3-1; D: NA; J: TRBJ2-3; size: NA; DNA: TGTGCCAGCAGCCAAGATAGCGGCGCACAGAGCACAGATACGCAGTATTTT; CDR3: CASSQDSGAQSTDTQYF
V: TRBV6-5; D: NA; J: TRBJ1-1; size: NA; DNA: TGTGCCAGCAGTTATAGCAACAGGAACACTGAAGCTTTCTTT; CDR3: CASSYSNRNTEAFF
V: TRBV11-2; D: NA; J: TRBJ2-2; size: few; DNA: TGTGCCAGCAGCTTATGGACAGTGATTGGGACCGGGGAGCTGTTTTTT; CDR3: CASSLWTVIGTGELFF
V: TRBV5-1; D: NA; J: TRBJ2-3; size: NA; DNA: TGCGCCAGCAGCTTGAATCAGGTTCAGGATACGCAGTATTTT; CDR3: CASSLNQVQDTQYF
V: TRBV19; D: NA; J: TRBJ1-5; size: few; DNA: TGTGCCAGTACTGGCGAATCGGGGCCTTATAGCAATCAGCCCCAGCATTTT; CDR3: CASTGESGPYSNQPQHF
V: TRBV6-1; D: TRBD1; J: TRBJ2-3; size: NA; DNA: TGTGCCAGCAGTGATCAGGGGGCAGATACGCAGTATTTT; CDR3: CASSDQGADTQYF
V: TRBV12-3/TRBV12-4; D: NA; J: TRBJ2-3; size: few; DNA: TGTGCCAGCGGGAACGGGGGAAGCACAGATACGCAGTATTTT; CDR3: CASGNGGSTDTQYF
V: TRBV14; D: NA; J: TRBJ2-5; size: NA; DNA: TGTGCCAGCAGCCTATCTCCTCGTTGGGAGACCCAGTACTTC; CDR3: CASSLSPRWETQYF
V: TRBV7-2; D: NA; J: TRBJ1-1; size: many; DNA: TGTGCCAGCAGCTTTGCGGGGGCTGAAGCTTTCTTT; CDR3: CASSFAGAEAFF
V: TRBV5-1; D: NA; J: TRBJ2-2; size: few; DNA: TGCGCCAGCAGCCTGGGGATCCGTTCCGGGGAGCTGTTTTTT; CDR3: CASSLGIRSGELFF
V: TRBV3-1; D: NA; J: TRBJ2-3; size: NA; DNA: TGTGCCAGCAGCCAAGATATTAGGACAGTTGAAAATACGCAGTATTTT; CDR3: CASSQDIRTVENTQYF
V: TRBV12-3/TRBV12-4; D: TRBD2; J: TRBJ2-3; size: few; DNA: TGTGCCAGCACCTTTCACGGGGGGGCTGGCACAGATACGCAGTATTTT; CDR3: CASTFHGGAGTDTQYF
V: TRBV24-1; D: TRBD2; J: TRBJ2-5; size: few; DNA: TGTGCCACCAGTGATTTACCTAGCGGGGGGCCCTCTTGGTACCAAGAGACCCAGTACTTC; CDR3: CATSDLPSGGPSWYQETQYF
V: TRBV30; D: NA; J: TRBJ2-4; size: NA; DNA: TGTGCCTGGAGTGCTGCGGCCTTCAAAAACATTCAGTACTTC; CDR3: CAWSAAAFKNIQYF
V: TRBV2; D: NA; J: TRBJ1-5; size: many; DNA: TGTGCCAGCACGGCCTGGAAGGGGAATCAGCCCCAGCATTTT; CDR3: CASTAWKGNQPQHF
V: TRBV12-3/TRBV12-4; D: NA; J: TRBJ2-5; size: few; DNA: TGTGCCAGCGGAGGACAGTCCCAAGAGACCCAGTACTTC; CDR3: CASGGQSQETQYF
V: TRBV4-2; D: TRBD2; J: TRBJ2-6; size: many; DNA: TGTGCCAGCAGCCAGCTAGCGGGGGGGATCTCTGGGGCCAACGTCCTGACTTTC; CDR3: CASSQLAGGISGANVLTF
V: TRBV18; D: NA; J: TRBJ2-7; size: NA; DNA: TGTGCCAGCTCACCTCGGGGACCCTACGAGCAGTACTTC; CDR3: CASSPRGPYEQYF
V: TRBV6-5; D: TRBD1; J: TRBJ1-2; size: many; DNA: TGTGCCAGCAGTTCGGTGACAGGGCGTAATGGCTACACCTTC; CDR3: CASSSVTGRNGYTF
V: TRBV7-2; D: NA; J: TRBJ1-1; size: NA; DNA: TGTGCCAGCAACCAAAGGATAGATCTGAACACTGAAGCTTTCTTT; CDR3: CASNQRIDLNTEAFF
V: TRBV5-1; D: NA; J: TRBJ2-1; size: few; DNA: TGCGCCAGCAGCCCACAGACGAATAACTACAATGAGCAGTTCTTC; CDR3: CASSPQTNNYNEQFF
V: TRBV10-3; D: TRBD1; J: TRBJ2-3; size: few; DNA: TGTGCCATCAGTGTGACAGGGGGATCAGATACGCAGTATTTT; CDR3: CAISVTGGSDTQYF
V: TRBV29-1; D: NA; J: TRBJ2-7; size: NA; DNA: TGCAGCGTTGTGGCGGGGCCACCCTACGAGCAGTACTTC; CDR3: CSVVAGPPYEQYF
V: TRBV12-3/TRBV12-4; D: TRBD1; J: TRBJ2-5; size: many; DNA: TGTGCCAGCACCTTCCAGGGGGTAGAGACCCAGTACTTC; CDR3: CASTFQGVETQYF
V: TRBV7-3; D: NA; J: TRBJ1-2; size: many; DNA: TGTGCCAGCAGCCGGGACAATACGGGGGGCTACACCTTC; CDR3: CASSRDNTGGYTF
V: TRBV5-6; D: TRBD1; J: TRBJ2-1; size: NA; DNA: TGTGCCAGCAGCCGGAGACGGGACAGCTTATACAATGAGCAGTTCTTC; CDR3: CASSRRRDSLYNEQFF
V: TRBV7-2; D: TRBD1; J: TRBJ2-5; size: NA; DNA: TGTGCCAGCAGCTCCACAGGGGGGAGAGGAGAGACCCAGTACTTC; CDR3: CASSSTGGRGETQYF
V: TRBV5-1; D: TRBD2; J: TRBJ2-3; size: NA; DNA: TGCGCCAGCAGCTTTAGCGGGGTTAACACAGATACGCAGTATTTT; CDR3: CASSFSGVNTDTQYF
V: TRBV10-3; D: NA; J: TRBJ1-5; size: many; DNA: TGTGCCATCAGTGAAGGTGTCGGGAGCAATCAGCCCCAGCATTTT; CDR3: CAISEGVGSNQPQHF